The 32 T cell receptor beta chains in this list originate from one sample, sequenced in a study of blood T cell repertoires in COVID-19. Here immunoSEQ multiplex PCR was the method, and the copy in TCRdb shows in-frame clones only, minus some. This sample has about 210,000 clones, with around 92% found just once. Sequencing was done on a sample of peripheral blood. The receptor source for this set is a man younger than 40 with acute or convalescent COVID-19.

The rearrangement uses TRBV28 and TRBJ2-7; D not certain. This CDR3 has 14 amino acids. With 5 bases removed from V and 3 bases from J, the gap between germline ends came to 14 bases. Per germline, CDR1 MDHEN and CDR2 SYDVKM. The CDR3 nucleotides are TGTGCCAGCAGTCCCACGACAATTATCTACGAGCAGTACTTC. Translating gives CASSPTTIIYEQYF. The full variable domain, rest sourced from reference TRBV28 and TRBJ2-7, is DVKVTQSSRYLVKRTGEKVFLECVQDMDHENMFWYRQDPGLGLRLIYFSYDVKMKEKGDIPEGYSVSREKKERFSLILESASTNQTSMYLCASSPTTIIYEQYFGPGTRLTVT.

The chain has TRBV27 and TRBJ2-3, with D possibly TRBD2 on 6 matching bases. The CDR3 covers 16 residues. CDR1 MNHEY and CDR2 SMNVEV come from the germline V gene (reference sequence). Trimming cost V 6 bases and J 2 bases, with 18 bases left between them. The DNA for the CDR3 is TGTGCCAGCAGCACAACCGGGACTTGGAACACAGATACGCAGTATTTT. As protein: CASSTTGTWNTDTQYF.

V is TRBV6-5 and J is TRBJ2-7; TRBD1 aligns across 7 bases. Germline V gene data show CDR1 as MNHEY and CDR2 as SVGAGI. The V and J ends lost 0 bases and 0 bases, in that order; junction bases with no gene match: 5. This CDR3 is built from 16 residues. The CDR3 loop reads CASSYSRAGGSYEQYF. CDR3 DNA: TGTGCCAGCAGTTACTCACGGGCAGGGGGCTCCTACGAGCAGTACTTC.

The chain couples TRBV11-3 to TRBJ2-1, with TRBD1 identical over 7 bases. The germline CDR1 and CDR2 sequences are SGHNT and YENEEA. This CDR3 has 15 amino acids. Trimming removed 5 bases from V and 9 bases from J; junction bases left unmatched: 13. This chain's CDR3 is CASSRRDSPSSEQFF. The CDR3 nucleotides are TGTGCCAGCAGCCGCCGGGACAGTCCATCTAGTGAGCAGTTCTTC.

The CDR3 reads CASSAGTAALYEQYF. CDR3 bases: TGTGCCAGCAGCGCCGGGACAGCTGCTCTCTACGAGCAGTACTTC. The chain employs TRBV28 and TRBJ2-7, with 7 nucleotides matching TRBD1. The CDR3 consists of 15 residues. Germline CDR1 is MDHEN and CDR2 is SYDVKM. With V trimmed by 6 bases and J by 3 bases, 11 bases remained unmatched.

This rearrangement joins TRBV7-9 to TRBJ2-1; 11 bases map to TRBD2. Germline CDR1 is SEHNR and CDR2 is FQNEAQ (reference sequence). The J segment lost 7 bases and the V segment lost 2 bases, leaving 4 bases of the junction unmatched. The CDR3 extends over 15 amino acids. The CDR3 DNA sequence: TGTGCCAGCAGCTTAAAGACTAGCGGGGTAAATGAGCAGTTCTTC. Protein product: CASSLKTSGVNEQFF.

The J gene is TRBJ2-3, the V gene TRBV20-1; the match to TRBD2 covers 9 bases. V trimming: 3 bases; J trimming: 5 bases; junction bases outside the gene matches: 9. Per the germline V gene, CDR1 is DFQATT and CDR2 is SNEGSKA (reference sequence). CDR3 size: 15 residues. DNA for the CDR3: TGCAGTGCTAGTTCAAGCGGGGGGCCGGGAGATACGCAGTATTTT. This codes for CSASSSGGPGDTQYF.

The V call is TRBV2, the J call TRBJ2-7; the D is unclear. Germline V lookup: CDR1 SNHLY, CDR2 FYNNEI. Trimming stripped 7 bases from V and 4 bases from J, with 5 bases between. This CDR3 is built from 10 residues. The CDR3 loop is CASKLYEQYF. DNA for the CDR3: TGTGCCAGCAAACTGTACGAGCAGTACTTC.

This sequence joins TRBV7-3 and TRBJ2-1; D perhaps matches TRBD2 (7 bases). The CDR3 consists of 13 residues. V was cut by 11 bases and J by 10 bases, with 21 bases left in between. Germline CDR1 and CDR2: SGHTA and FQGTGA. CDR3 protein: CASSSSGGREQFF. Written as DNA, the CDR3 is TGTGCCTCTTCTTCTTCGGGGGGCAGGGAGCAGTTCTTC.

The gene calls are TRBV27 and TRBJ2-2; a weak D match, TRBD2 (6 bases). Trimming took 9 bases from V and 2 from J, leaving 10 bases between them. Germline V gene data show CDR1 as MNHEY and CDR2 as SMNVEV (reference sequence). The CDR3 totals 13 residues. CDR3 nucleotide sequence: TGTGCCAGGGGGCGGGGTAACACCGGGGAGCTGTTTTTT. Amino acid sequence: CARGRGNTGELFF.

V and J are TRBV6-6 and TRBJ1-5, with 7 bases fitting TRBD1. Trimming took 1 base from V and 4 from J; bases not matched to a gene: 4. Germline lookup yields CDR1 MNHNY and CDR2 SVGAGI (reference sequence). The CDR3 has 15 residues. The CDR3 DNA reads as TGTGCCAGCAGTTACTTTCAACAGGGGAATCAGCCCCAGCATTTT. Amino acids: CASSYFQQGNQPQHF.

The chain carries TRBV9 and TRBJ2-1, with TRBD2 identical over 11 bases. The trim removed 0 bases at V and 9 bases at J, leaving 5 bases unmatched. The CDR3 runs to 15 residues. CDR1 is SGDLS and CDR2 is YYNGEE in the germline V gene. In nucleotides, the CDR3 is TGTGCCAGCAGCGTAGGTCTAGCGGGAGGCGCTGAGCAGTTCTTC. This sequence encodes CASSVGLAGGAEQFF.

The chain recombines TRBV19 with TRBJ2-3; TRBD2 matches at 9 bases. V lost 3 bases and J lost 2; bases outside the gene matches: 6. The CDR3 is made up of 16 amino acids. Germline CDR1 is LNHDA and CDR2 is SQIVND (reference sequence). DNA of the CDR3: TGTGCCAGTAGTATTTCGGCGGGAGGGATCACAGATACGCAGTATTTT. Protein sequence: CASSISAGGITDTQYF.

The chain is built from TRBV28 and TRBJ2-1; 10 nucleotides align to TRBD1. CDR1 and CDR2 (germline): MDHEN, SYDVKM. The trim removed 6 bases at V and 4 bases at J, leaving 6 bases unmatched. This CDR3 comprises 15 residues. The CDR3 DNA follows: TGTGCCAGCAGAAAGACAGGGGGCTCGTACAATGAGCAGTTCTTC. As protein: CASRKTGGSYNEQFF.

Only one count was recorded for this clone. In DNA form, the CDR3 reads TGTGCCAGCAGGGGGACTAGCGGGAGGGCCGGGTACGAGCAGTACTTC. It is translated as CASRGTSGRAGYEQYF. The chain uses TRBV28 and TRBJ2-7; TRBD2 agrees at 16 bases. This CDR3 is built from 16 residues. After removal of 6 bases from V and 4 bases from J, the junction contained 6 bases not matched to a gene. The germline CDR1 and CDR2 sequences are MDHEN and SYDVKM.

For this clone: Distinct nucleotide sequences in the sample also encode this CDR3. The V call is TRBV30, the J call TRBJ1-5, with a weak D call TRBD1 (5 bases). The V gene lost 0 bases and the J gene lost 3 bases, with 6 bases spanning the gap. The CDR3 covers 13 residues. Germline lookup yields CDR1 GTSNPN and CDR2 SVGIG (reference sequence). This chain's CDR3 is CAWSVRVNQPQHF. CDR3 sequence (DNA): TGTGCCTGGAGTGTCAGGGTCAATCAGCCCCAGCATTTT.

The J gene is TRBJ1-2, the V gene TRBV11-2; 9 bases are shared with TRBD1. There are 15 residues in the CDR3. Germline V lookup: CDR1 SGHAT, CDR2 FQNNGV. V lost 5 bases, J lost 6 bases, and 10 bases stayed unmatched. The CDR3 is CASSPTRDRVNGYTF. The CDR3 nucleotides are TGTGCCAGCAGCCCTACCCGGGACAGGGTGAATGGCTACACCTTC.

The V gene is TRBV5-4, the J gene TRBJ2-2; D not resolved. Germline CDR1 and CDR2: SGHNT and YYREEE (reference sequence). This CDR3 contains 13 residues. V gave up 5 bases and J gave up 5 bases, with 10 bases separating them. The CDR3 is CASSFQATGELFF. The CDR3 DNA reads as TGTGCCAGCAGTTTCCAGGCTACCGGGGAGCTGTTTTTT.

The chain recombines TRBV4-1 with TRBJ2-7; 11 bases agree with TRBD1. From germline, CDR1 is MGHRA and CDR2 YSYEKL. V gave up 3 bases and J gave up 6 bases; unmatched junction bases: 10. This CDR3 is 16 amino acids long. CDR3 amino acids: CASSHPGQGVESEQYF. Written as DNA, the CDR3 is TGCGCCAGCAGCCACCCGGGACAGGGGGTTGAGTCCGAGCAGTACTTC.

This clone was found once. Here the CDR3 DNA reads TGTGCCAGCTCCTCAGGCGCTAGCGGCAAATTCGAGCAGTACTTC. It yields the protein CASSSGASGKFEQYF. This chain links TRBV18 with TRBJ2-7, with 7 nucleotides matching TRBD2. V lost 6 bases, J lost 6 bases, and 14 bases stayed unmatched. This CDR3 region has 15 residues. Germline CDR1 reads KGHSH; CDR2 reads LQKENI.

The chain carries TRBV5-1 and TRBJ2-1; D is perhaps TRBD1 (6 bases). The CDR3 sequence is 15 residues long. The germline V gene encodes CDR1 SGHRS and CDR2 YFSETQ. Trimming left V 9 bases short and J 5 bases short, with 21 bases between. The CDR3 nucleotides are TGCGCCACCACCAGGGGTACCTCTTTTGACAATGAGCAGTTCTTC. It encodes CATTRGTSFDNEQFF.

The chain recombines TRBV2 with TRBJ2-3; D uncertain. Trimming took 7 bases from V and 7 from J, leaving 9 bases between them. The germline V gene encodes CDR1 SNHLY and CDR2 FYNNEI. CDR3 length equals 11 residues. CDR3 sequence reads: CASTVANTQYF. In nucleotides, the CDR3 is TGTGCCAGCACGGTAGCCAATACGCAGTATTTT.

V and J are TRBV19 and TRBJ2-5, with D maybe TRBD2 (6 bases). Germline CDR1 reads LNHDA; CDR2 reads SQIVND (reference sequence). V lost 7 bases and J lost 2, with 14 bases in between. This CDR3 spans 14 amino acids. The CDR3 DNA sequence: TGTGCCAGTAAAGACGGGGGACCACAAGAGACCCAGTACTTC. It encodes CASKDGGPQETQYF.

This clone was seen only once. DNA of the CDR3: TGTGCCAGCAGCCTTCTGGGGACTTACACAGATACGCAGTATTTT. Protein: CASSLLGTYTDTQYF. This rearrangement joins TRBV5-6 to TRBJ2-3; tentatively, D is TRBD2 (6 bases). V lost 4 bases and J lost 2, with 14 bases in between. Germline V lookup: CDR1 SGHDT, CDR2 YYEEEE. The CDR3 is made up of 15 amino acids.

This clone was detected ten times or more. The CDR3, as DNA: TGTGCCAGCAGCTTAGGAGAGTCGGGCAGGGCCTACGAGCAGTACTTC. The encoded protein is CASSLGESGRAYEQYF. The chain couples TRBV7-9 to TRBJ2-7; possibly TRBD1 for D (5 bases). Germline V CDR1 and CDR2: SEHNR, FQNEAQ (reference sequence). This CDR3 spans 16 amino acids. The V end lost 1 base, the J end lost 2 bases, and 15 bases lay between the germline ends.

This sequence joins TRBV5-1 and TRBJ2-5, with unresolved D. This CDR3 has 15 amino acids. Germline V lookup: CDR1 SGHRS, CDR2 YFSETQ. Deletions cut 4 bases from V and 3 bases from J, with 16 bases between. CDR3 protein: CASSPGNAIEETQYF. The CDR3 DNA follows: TGCGCCAGCAGCCCAGGAAATGCCATTGAAGAGACCCAGTACTTC.

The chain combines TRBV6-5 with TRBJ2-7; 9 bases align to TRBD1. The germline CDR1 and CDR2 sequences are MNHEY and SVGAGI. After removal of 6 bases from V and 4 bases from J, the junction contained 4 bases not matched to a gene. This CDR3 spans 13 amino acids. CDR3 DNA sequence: TGTGCCAGCAGCACAGGGGGCAGTTACGAGCAGTACTTC. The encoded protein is CASSTGGSYEQYF.

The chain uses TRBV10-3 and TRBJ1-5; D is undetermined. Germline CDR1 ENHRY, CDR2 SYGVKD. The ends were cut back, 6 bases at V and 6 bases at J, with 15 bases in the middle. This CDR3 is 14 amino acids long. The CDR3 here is CAISPTAVGQPQHF. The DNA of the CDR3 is TGTGCCATCAGCCCTACCGCGGTCGGTCAGCCCCAGCATTTT.

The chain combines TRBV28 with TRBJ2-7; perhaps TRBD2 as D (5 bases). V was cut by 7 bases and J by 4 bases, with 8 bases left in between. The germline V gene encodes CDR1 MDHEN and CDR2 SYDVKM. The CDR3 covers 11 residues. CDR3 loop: CASTEGYEQYF. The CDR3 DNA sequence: TGTGCCAGCACCGAGGGATACGAGCAGTACTTC. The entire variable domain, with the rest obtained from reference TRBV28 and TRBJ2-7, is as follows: DVKVTQSSRYLVKRTGEKVFLECVQDMDHENMFWYRQDPGLGLRLIYFSYDVKMKEKGDIPEGYSVSREKKERFSLILESASTNQTSMYLCASTEGYEQYFGPGTRLTVT.

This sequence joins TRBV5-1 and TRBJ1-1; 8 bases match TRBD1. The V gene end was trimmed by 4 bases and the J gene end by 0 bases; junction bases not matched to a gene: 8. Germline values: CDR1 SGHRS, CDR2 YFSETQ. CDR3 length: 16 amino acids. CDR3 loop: CASSRQGQAVNTEAFF. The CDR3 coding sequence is TGCGCCAGCAGCCGCCAGGGACAGGCAGTGAACACTGAAGCTTTCTTT.

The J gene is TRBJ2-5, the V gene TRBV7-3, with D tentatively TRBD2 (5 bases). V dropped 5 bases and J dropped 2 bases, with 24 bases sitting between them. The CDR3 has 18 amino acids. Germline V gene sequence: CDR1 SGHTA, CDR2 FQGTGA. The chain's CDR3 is CASSLRRARAPGQETQYF. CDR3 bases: TGTGCCAGCAGCCTCCGAAGAGCGAGAGCACCGGGGCAAGAGACCCAGTACTTC.

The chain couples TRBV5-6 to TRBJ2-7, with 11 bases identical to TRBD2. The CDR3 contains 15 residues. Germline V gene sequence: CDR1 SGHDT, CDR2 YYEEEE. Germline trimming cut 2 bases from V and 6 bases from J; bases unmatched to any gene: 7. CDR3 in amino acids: CASSFSRLAGSEQYF. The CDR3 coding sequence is TGTGCCAGCAGCTTCAGCCGACTAGCGGGATCCGAGCAGTACTTC.